This TCR beta chain was captured by sequencing in a study of beta chain features in type 1 diabetes. Expressed TCRB transcripts were sequenced because the isolated RNA had all been reverse transcribed beforehand. The assay was immunoSEQ multiplex PCR, and TCRdb's table has in-frame clones only and misses some. The sample shows about 660,000 clones, about 14% of them seen only once. Donors underwent one heparinised blood draw, around 120 mL on average. Every sorted population was more than 95% pure. The V and J ends lost 4 bases and 2 bases respectively, with 15 bases between them. There are 15 residues in the CDR3. Germline V gene data show CDR1 as SGHTA and CDR2 as FQGNSA. Turning to this clone: Its antigen is undetermined.

Findings and limits, study-wide: Patients and controls would be equally affected if PCR favored shorter templates. Among all four CD4+ subsets, Type 1 diabetes patients had TCRB CDR3s that were moderately but significantly shorter. In comparison with healthy donors, patients had naive, central memory and Treg TCRB repertoires that appeared more similar.

Sequencing was carried out using naive CD4+ T cells from blood. This sequence joins TRBV7-2 and TRBJ2-7; D is perhaps TRBD1 (7 bases). The clonotype was recovered from a man aged 18 to 30 with type 1 diabetes. DNA of the CDR3: TGTGCCAGCAGCTCCAGACAGGGAGGAACCTACGAGCAGTACTTC. It specifies CASSSRQGGTYEQYF. Filled out from reference TRBV7-2 and TRBJ2-7, the complete variable domain reads GAGVSQSPSNKVTEKGKDVELRCDPISGHTALYWYRQSLGQGLEFLIYFQGNSAPDKSGLPSDRFSAERTGGSVSTLTIQRTQQEDSAVYLCASSSRQGGTYEQYFGPGTRLTVT.